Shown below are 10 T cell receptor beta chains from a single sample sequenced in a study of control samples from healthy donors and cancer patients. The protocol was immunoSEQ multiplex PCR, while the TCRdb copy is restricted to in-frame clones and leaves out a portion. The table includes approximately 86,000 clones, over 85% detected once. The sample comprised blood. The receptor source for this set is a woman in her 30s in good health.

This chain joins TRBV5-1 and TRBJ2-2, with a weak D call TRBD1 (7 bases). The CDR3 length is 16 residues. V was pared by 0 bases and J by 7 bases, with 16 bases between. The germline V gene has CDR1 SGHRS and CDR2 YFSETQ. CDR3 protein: CASSLVPGGYGGELFF. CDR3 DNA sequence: TGCGCCAGCAGCTTGGTTCCAGGGGGGTATGGCGGGGAGCTGTTTTTT.

The CDR3 coding sequence is TGTGCCAGTAGTATAGTTACTAGCGGTCACAATGAGCAGTTCTTC. Translated, it gives CASSIVTSGHNEQFF. The chain couples TRBV19 to TRBJ2-1; TRBD2 matches at 8 bases. Per germline, CDR1 LNHDA and CDR2 SQIVND (reference sequence). V trimming: 1 base; J trimming: 5 bases; junction bases outside the gene matches: 4. This CDR3 contains 15 residues.

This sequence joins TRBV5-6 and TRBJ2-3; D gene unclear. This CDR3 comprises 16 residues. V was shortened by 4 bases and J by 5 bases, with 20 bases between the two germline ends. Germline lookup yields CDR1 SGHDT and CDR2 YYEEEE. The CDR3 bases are TGTGCCAGCAGCGGCAATACGGACCTAGTTGGAGATACGCAGTATTTT. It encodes CASSGNTDLVGDTQYF. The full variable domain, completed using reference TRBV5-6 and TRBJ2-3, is DAGVTQSPTHLIKTRGQQVTLRCSPKSGHDTVSWYQQALGQGPQFIFQYYEEEERQRGNFPDRFSGHQFPNYSSELNVNALLLGDSALYLCASSGNTDLVGDTQYFGPGTRLTVL.

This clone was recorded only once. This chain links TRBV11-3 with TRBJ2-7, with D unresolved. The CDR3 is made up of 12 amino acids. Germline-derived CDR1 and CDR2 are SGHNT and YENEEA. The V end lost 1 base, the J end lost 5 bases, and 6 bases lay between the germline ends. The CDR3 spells CASSLVLHEQYF. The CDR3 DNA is TGTGCCAGCAGCTTAGTTCTCCACGAGCAGTACTTC.

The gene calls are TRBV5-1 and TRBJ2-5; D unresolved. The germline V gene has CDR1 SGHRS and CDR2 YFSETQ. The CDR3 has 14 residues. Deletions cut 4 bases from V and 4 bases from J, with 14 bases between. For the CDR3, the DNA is TGCGCCAGCAGCCCGGACCTCCTGCGAGAGACCCAGTACTTC. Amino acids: CASSPDLLRETQYF.

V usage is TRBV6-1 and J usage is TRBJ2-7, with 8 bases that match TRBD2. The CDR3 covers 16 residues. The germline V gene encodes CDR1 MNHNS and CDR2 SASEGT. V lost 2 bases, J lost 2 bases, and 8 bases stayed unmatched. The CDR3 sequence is CASSELSGSLPYEQYF. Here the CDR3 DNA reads TGTGCCAGCAGTGAATTAAGCGGGAGCCTTCCCTACGAGCAGTACTTC.

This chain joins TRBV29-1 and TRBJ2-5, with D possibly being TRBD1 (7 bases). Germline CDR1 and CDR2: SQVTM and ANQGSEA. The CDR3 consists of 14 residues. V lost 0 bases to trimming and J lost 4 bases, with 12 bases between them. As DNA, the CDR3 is TGCAGCGTTGAAGATGGCAGGGGGGCAGAGACCCAGTACTTC. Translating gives CSVEDGRGAETQYF.

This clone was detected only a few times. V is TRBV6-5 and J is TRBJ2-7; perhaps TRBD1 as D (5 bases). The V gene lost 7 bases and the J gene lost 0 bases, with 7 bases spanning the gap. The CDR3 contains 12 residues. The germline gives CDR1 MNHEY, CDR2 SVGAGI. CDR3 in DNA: TGTGCCAGCAAGGGGTCCTCCTACGAGCAGTACTTC. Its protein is CASKGSSYEQYF.

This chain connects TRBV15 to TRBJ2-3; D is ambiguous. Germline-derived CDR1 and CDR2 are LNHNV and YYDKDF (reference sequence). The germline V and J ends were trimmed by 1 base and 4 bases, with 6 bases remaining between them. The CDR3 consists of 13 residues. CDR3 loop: CATSRVVSDTQYF. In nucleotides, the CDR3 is TGTGCCACCAGCAGAGTCGTGTCAGATACGCAGTATTTT.

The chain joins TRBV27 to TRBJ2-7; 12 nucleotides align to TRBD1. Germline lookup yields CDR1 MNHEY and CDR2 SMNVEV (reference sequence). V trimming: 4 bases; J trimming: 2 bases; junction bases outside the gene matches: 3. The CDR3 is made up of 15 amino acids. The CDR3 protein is CASSWGQGAPYEQYF. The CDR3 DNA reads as TGTGCCAGCAGTTGGGGACAGGGGGCGCCCTACGAGCAGTACTTC.